This T cell receptor (beta chain) was sequenced in a study of T cells in Graves' hyperthyroidism and ophthalmopathy. Study background: Upon initial diagnosis and before any treatment, peripheral blood was collected.

Broader study findings: Blood shared most expanded thyroid clonotypes above 0.001.

TCR beta CDR3 regions were amplified from RNA transcripts. First-round RT-PCR with HTBI primers amplified the TCR CDR3 region. MiXCR, run by TCRdb on the multiplex PCR reads, gives a single entry per CDR3 protein. The sample carries 600,000 to 650,000 distinct CDR3 sequences, less than 25% recorded once. This clonotype was observed a few times. Its target is unknown. J lost 5 bases, V lost 1 base, and 13 bases had no gene match. This CDR3 is 16 amino acids long. Looked up from germline, CDR1 is DFQATT and CDR2 is SNEGSKA (reference sequence). This TCR was sampled from a man aged 25 to 40 with Graves' ophthalmopathy. Material for sequencing was blood. V is TRBV20-1 and J is TRBJ2-7, with 8 positions matching TRBD1. CDR3 residues: CSARGGESWTGNEQYF. The CDR3 DNA is TGCAGTGCTAGAGGTGGGGAGTCTTGGACAGGGAACGAGCAGTACTTC.